Each of the 6 T cell receptor beta chains below was sequenced from the same sample in a study of T cell responses to AZD1222 COVID-19 vaccine. Assay used: immunoSEQ multiplex PCR; TCRdb lists only in-frame clones, some missing. The top ten clones hold roughly 4.9% of a sample with over 110,000 clones, roughly 91% of them seen once. The source was peripheral blood, collected on day 0 of AZD1222 vaccination. The receptors were gathered from an adult in good health.

The V call is TRBV1, the J call TRBJ2-7; TRBD2, the D gene given by the table, was not confirmed from the DNA. TRBV1 represents a pseudogene. The CDR3 is made up of 16 amino acids. The CDR3 nucleotides read TGCACCAGCAGCCATCGACTAGCGGGAGGGCATTCGGAGCAGTACTTC. Encoded protein: CTSSHRLAGGHSEQYF.

This rearrangement joins TRBV3-1 (or the pseudogene TRBV3-2) to TRBJ2-2, with 9 positions matching TRBD1. CDR3 length equals 16 residues. The V segment lost 6 bases and the J segment 2 bases; nucleotides outside the gene matches: 7. Germline V lookup: CDR1 LGHDT, CDR2 YNNKEL (reference sequence). CDR3 sequence (DNA): TGTGCCAGCAGGTCACTACAGGGGGCAAACACCGGGGAGCTGTTTTTT. Its translation: CASRSLQGANTGELFF.

This clone was found once. This rearrangement joins TRBV4-3 to TRBJ2-7, with 14 nucleotides matching TRBD2. Germline CDR1 and CDR2: LGHNA and YSLEER. The CDR3 sequence is 19 residues long. With V trimmed by 1 base and J by 2 bases, 10 bases remained unmatched. The DNA for the CDR3 is TGCGCCAGCAGCCAAGCCGGGACAGGGACTAGCGGGGGTACCTACGAGCAGTACTTC. Translating gives CASSQAGTGTSGGTYEQYF.

This chain joins TRBV4-1 and TRBJ2-3; D ambiguous. In germline, CDR1 is MGHRA, CDR2 YSYEKL. The CDR3 loop spans 14 amino acids. Trimming took off 3 bases at V and 7 bases at J, with 14 bases between the two ends. CDR3 bases: TGCGCCAGCAGCCACTCTGCGCCTGGGAATACGCAGTATTTT. This gives the protein CASSHSAPGNTQYF.

This chain links TRBV5-1 with TRBJ1-4; D not resolved. The V gene's germline CDR1 is SGHRS and CDR2 YFSETQ. This CDR3 is built from 15 residues. Trimming took 5 bases from V and 3 from J, leaving 14 bases between them. CDR3 sequence (DNA): TGCGCCAGCAGATCAGCCAGTATACCTAATGAAAAACTGTTTTTT. It encodes CASRSASIPNEKLFF.

The chain is built from TRBV7-9 and TRBJ1-2; D is perhaps TRBD1 (6 bases). V was pared by 6 bases and J by 2 bases, with 13 bases between. The CDR3 is 14 amino acids. Germline V gives CDR1 SEHNR, CDR2 FQNEAQ (reference sequence). This chain's CDR3 is CASRWGDTNYGYTF. The CDR3 DNA is TGTGCCAGCAGATGGGGGGACACCAACTATGGCTACACCTTC.